Included here is one T cell receptor (beta chain) sequence, with context. Looked up from germline, CDR1 is SGHRS and CDR2 is YFSETQ. CDR3 length equals 17 residues. V lost 0 bases and J lost 0; bases outside the gene matches: 6. The data originate from a study of blood T cell repertoires in COVID-19. Study context: COVID-19 samples collected from the United States, Italy and Spain covered acute and convalescent phases. T cells, B-cell-depleted T cells, or PBMCs provided the cDNA or gDNA that served as material.

Produced via immunoSEQ multiplex PCR; TCRdb's table is partial and in-frame only. The table shows 70,000 to 80,000 clones, with around 85% occurring only once. The TCR was taken from an elderly man in a cohort sampled during active COVID-19. The J gene is TRBJ2-1, the V gene TRBV5-1; 7 nucleotides match TRBD1. The material sequenced was peripheral blood. CDR3 sequence (DNA): TGCGCCAGCAGCTTGGCGGGACAGATGAGCTCCTACAATGAGCAGTTCTTC. Protein sequence: CASSLAGQMSSYNEQFF.